This T cell receptor (beta chain) was observed in a study of blood T cell repertoires in COVID-19. Repertoires were generated with immunoSEQ multiplex PCR, while TCRdb's copy carries only in-frame clones and drops some. The profile covers approximately 280,000 clones, with around 86% appearing a single time and about 2.2% taken by the ten largest. This receptor was taken from a woman under 40 who had recovered from COVID-19. The sequenced sample was peripheral blood.

The CDR3, as DNA: TGTGCCTGGATAATGAACACTGAAGCTTTCTTT. Residues: CAWIMNTEAFF. V usage is TRBV30 and J usage is TRBJ1-1; no definite D call. This CDR3 has 11 residues. Germline values: CDR1 GTSNPN, CDR2 SVGIG (reference sequence). Trimming cost V 4 bases and J 0 bases, with 3 bases left between them.